This T cell receptor beta chain comes out of a study of T cell responses to AZD1222 COVID-19 vaccine. The CDR3 runs 15 residues. Germline V gene lookup returns CDR1 MDHEN and CDR2 SYDVKM. The germline V and J ends were trimmed by 2 bases and 4 bases, with 12 bases remaining between them. TCRdb's table, derived via immunoSEQ multiplex PCR, lists solely in-frame clones and lacks some. The sample carries some 110,000 clones, roughly 80% recorded once. This rearrangement joins TRBV28 to TRBJ1-5, with D maybe TRBD1 (6 bases). The sequence was collected from an adult in good health. The sequencing here drew on peripheral blood, taken on day 0 of AZD1222 vaccination. The CDR3 DNA sequence: TGTGCCAGCAGTTTACAGGGGCCCCTAAATCAGCCCCAGCATTTT. Amino acids: CASSLQGPLNQPQHF. The full variable domain, its missing parts supplied by reference TRBV28 and TRBJ1-5, is DVKVTQSSRYLVKRTGEKVFLECVQDMDHENMFWYRQDPGLGLRLIYFSYDVKMKEKGDIPEGYSVSREKKERFSLILESASTNQTSMYLCASSLQGPLNQPQHFGDGTRLSIL.